The subject of this entry is one TCR beta chain. What it binds is not known. V was shortened by 3 bases and J by 0 bases, with 9 bases between the two germline ends. Per germline, CDR1 DFQATT and CDR2 SNEGSKA (reference sequence). The CDR3 runs 14 residues. The data stem from a study of T cell responses to AZD1222 COVID-19 vaccine. The method was immunoSEQ multiplex PCR; TCRdb's version includes in-frame clones alone and lacks a portion of them. Of approximately 150,000 clones in the sample, more than 70% are singletons; the top ten hold roughly 1.5%. General study results and limits: Every sample of the repertoires postdated the peak T cell response. Just a handful of AZD1222 recipients tested seropositive at baseline. The study reported that nearly half of spike-specific TCRs target unmutated variant regions. Spike-specific TCR breadth and depth were elevated following two AZD1222 doses.

The source material was peripheral blood, sampled 28 days after the second AZD1222 dose. The chain combines TRBV20-1 with TRBJ2-4; D is unclear. The sequence came from an adult who received the AZD1222 COVID-19 vaccine. The DNA for the CDR3 is TGCAGTGCTAGTTTGGGAATAGCCAAAAACATTCAGTACTTC. Protein: CSASLGIAKNIQYF.